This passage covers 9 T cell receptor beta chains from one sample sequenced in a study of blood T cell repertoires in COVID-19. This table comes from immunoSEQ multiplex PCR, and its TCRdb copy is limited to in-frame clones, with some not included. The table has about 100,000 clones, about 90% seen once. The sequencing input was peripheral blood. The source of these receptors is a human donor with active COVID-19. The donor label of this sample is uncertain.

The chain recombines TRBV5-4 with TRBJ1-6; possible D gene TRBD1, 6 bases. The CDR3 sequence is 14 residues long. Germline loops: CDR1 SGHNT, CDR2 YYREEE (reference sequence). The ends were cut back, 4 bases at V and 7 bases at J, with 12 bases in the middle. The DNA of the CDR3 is TGTGCCAGCAGCCCGGGACACTCCAATTCACCCCTCCACTTT. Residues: CASSPGHSNSPLHF.

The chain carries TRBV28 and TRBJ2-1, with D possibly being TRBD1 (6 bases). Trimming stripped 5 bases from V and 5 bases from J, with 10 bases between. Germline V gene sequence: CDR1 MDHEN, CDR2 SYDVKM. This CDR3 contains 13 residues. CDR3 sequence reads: CASSQGLHNEQFF. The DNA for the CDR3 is TGTGCCAGCAGTCAGGGGCTCCACAATGAGCAGTTCTTC. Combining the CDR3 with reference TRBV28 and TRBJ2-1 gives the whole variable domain DVKVTQSSRYLVKRTGEKVFLECVQDMDHENMFWYRQDPGLGLRLIYFSYDVKMKEKGDIPEGYSVSREKKERFSLILESASTNQTSMYLCASSQGLHNEQFFGPGTRLTVL.

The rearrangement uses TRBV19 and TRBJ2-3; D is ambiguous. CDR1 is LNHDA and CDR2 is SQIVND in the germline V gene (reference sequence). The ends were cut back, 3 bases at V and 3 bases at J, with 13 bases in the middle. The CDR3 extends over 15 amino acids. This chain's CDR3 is CASSITIQETDTQYF. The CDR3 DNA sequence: TGTGCCAGTAGTATCACCATCCAGGAAACAGATACGCAGTATTTT.

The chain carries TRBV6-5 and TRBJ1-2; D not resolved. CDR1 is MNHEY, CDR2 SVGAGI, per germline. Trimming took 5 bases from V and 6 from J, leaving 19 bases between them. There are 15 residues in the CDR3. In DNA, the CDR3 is TGTGCCAGCAGTCTCGAAAGCGGACCTTCCGATGGCTACACCTTC. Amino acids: CASSLESGPSDGYTF.

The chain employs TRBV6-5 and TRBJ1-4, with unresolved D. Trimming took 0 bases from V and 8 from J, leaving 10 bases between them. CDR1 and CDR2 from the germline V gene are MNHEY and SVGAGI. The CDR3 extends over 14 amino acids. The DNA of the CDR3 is TGTGCCAGCAGTTACTCGGCCACCCGAGAAAAACTGTTTTTT. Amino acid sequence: CASSYSATREKLFF.

DNA for the CDR3: TGTGCCAGCAGCTTAGCGGCTAGCGGGGGGGCCGCAGATACGCAGTATTTT. Its protein is CASSLAASGGAADTQYF. V usage is TRBV7-2 and J usage is TRBJ2-3, with TRBD2 matching over 12 bases. The CDR3 covers 17 residues. Germline V gives CDR1 SGHTA, CDR2 FQGNSA. Unmatched junction bases numbered 5, after V lost 0 bases and J lost 4 bases.

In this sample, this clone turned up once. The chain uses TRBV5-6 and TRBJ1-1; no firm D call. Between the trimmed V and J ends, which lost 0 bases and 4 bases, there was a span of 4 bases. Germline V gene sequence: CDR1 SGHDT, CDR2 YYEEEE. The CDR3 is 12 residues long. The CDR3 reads CASSLGATEAFF. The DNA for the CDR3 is TGTGCCAGCAGCTTGGGGGCCACTGAAGCTTTCTTT.

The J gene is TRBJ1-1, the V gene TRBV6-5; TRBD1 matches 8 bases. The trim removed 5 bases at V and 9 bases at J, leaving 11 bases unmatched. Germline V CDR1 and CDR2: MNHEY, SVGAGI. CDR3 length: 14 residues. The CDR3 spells CASSPRQGTSQAFF. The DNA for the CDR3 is TGTGCCAGCAGTCCCCGACAGGGGACATCTCAAGCTTTCTTT.

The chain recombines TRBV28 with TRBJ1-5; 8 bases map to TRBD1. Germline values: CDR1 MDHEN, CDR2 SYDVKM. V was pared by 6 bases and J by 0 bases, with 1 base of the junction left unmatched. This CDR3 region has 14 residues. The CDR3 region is CASRGQGSNQPQHF. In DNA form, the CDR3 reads TGTGCCAGCAGAGGACAGGGTAGCAATCAGCCCCAGCATTTT.